This T cell receptor beta chain originates from a study of shared clonotypes between healthy human individuals. This clone has only one observation. Its specificity is unknown. It was into CD45RA+ naive and CD45RA-negative memory subsets that the CD4+ cells were split. The material for each subset, its genomic DNA, was split evenly across several immunoSEQ plates. Repertoires were generated with immunoSEQ multiplex PCR, while TCRdb's copy carries only in-frame clones and drops some. The repertoire holds 2.3 million or so clones, with roughly 93% as singletons. Findings and limits, study-wide: Generation of non-shared clonotypes was less probable than generation of clonotypes shared by all four donors.

The germline V and J ends were trimmed by 4 bases and 5 bases, with 15 bases remaining between them. Germline CDR1 and CDR2: SQVTM and ANQGSEA. This CDR3 has 13 residues. Sequences were obtained from naive CD4+ T cells from PBMCs. As to subset: CD45RA+ positively selected. The receptor was isolated from a man between 18 and 29 years old in good health. Some clones in this sample may be carry-over from other donors' samples. The chain links TRBV29-1 to TRBJ2-7, with D possibly matching TRBD2 (6 bases). CDR3 protein: CSVGGVGPHEQYF. The CDR3 nucleotides are TGCAGCGTTGGGGGGGTAGGGCCCCACGAGCAGTACTTC.